The entry that follows covers one T cell receptor (beta chain) sequence. Its antigen is currently unknown. TCRdb called the 5' RACE reads again in MiXCR, with one record for every CDR3 protein. The table records 150,000 to 200,000 distinct CDR3 sequences, 9.5% to 13% of them present only once. The source of the sample is a study of CD8 T cells in ankylosing spondylitis. Study-wide results and caveats: Made up of under 10 highly homologous variants, a TCR beta motif appeared characteristic of ankylosing spondylitis blood.

The CDR3 spans 15 residues. V lost 1 base and J lost 2, with 10 bases in between. From germline, CDR1 is LGHDT and CDR2 YNNKEL (reference sequence). The gene calls are TRBV3-1 and TRBJ2-3; the D gene is possibly TRBD2 (6 bases). The clonotype originates from a male donor with ankylosing spondylitis or in good health (not recorded which). The sample taken for sequencing was blood, either unsorted or a sorted T cell fraction (not recorded which). The CDR3 sequence: CASSQGLGPTDTQYF. The CDR3, as DNA: TGTGCCAGCAGCCAAGGACTAGGACCCACAGATACGCAGTATTTT.